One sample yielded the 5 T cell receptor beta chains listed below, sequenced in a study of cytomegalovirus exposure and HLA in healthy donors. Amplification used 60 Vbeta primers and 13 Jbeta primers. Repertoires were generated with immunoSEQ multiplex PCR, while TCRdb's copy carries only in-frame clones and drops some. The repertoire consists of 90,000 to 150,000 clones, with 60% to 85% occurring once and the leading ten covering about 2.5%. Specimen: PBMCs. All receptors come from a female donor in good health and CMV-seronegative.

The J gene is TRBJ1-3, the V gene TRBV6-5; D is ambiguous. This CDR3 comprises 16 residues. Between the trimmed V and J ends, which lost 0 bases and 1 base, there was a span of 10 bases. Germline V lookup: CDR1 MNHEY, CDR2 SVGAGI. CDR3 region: CASSYSIGRSGNTIYF. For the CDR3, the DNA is TGTGCCAGCAGTTACTCGATCGGCAGGTCTGGAAACACCATATATTTT.

The CDR3 sequence is CASSARDKNGYTF. In DNA form, the CDR3 reads TGTGCCAGCAGCGCCCGGGACAAGAATGGCTACACCTTC. V and J are TRBV11-1 and TRBJ1-2; D perhaps matches TRBD1 (6 bases). Germline V gene data show CDR1 as SGHAT and CDR2 as FQDESV (reference sequence). Trimming stripped 5 bases from V and 6 bases from J, with 13 bases between. The CDR3 extends over 13 amino acids.

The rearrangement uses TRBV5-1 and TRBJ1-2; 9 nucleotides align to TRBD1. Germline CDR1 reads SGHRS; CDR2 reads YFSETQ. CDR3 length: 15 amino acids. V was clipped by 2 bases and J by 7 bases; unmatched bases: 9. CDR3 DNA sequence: TGCGCCAGCAGCTTTTTTCAACAGGGGGCTAGTGGCTACACCTTC. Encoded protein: CASSFFQQGASGYTF. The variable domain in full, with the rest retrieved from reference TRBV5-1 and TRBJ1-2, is KAGVTQTPRYLIKTRGQQVTLSCSPISGHRSVSWYQQTPGQGLQFLFEYFSETQRNKGNFPGRFSGRQFSNSRSEMNVSTLELGDSALYLCASSFFQQGASGYTFGSGTRLTVV.

DNA for the CDR3: TGTGCCAGCAGCTTAGGACAGCTCAATGAGCAGTTCTTC. Residues: CASSLGQLNEQFF. The V and J genes are TRBV7-9 and TRBJ2-1; possible D gene TRBD1, 5 bases. This CDR3 is built from 13 residues. CDR1 and CDR2 (germline): SEHNR, FQNEAQ (reference sequence). V gave up 1 base and J gave up 6 bases, with 7 bases separating them. The entire variable domain, with the rest obtained from reference TRBV7-9 and TRBJ2-1, is as follows: DTGVSQNPRHKITKRGQNVTFRCDPISEHNRLYWYRQTLGQGPEFLTYFQNEAQLEKSRLLSDRFSAERPKGSFSTLEIQRTEQGDSAMYLCASSLGQLNEQFFGPGTRLTVL.

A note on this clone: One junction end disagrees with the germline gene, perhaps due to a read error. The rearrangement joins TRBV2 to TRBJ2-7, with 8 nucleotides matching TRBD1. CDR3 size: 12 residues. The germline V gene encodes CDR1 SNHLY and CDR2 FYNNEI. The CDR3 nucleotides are TGCGTCGGGACAGGCGAGTCCTACGAGCAGTACTTC. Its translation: CVGTGESYEQYF.